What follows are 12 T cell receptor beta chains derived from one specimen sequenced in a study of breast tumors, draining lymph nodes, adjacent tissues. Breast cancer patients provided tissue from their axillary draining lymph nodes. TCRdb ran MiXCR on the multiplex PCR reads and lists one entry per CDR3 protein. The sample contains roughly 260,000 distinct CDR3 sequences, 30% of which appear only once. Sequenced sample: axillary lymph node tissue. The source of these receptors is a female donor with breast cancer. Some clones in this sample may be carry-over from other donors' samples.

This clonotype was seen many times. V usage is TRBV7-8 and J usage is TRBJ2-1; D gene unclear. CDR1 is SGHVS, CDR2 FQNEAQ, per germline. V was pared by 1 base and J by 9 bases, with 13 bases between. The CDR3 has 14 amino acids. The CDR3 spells CASSLGASVGEQFF. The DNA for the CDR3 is TGTGCCAGCAGCTTAGGGGCGTCCGTCGGTGAGCAGTTCTTC.

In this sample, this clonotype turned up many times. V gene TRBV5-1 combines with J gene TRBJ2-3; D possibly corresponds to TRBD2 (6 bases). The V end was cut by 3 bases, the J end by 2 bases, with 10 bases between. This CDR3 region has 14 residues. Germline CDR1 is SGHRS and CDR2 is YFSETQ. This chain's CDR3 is CASSWTTDTDTQYF. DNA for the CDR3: TGCGCCAGCAGCTGGACTACAGACACAGATACGCAGTATTTT.

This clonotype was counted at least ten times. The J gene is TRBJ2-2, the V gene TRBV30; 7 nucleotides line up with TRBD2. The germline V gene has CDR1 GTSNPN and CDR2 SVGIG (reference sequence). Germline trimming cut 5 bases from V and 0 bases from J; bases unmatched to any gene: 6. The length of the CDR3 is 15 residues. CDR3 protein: CAWDPSGANTGELFF. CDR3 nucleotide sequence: TGTGCCTGGGACCCTAGCGGAGCGAACACCGGGGAGCTGTTTTTT.

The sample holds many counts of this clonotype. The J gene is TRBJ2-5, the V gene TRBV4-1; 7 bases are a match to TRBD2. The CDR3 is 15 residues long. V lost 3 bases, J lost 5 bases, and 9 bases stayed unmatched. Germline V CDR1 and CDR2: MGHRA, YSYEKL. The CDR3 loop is CASSQAAGFVETQYF. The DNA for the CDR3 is TGCGCCAGCAGCCAGGCAGCGGGATTCGTGGAGACCCAGTACTTC.

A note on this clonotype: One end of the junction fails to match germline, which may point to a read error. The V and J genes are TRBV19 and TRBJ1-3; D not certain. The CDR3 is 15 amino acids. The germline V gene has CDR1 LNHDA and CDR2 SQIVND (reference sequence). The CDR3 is CASSGSGEPGNTICF. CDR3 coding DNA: TGTGCCAGTAGTGGGTCAGGAGAACCTGGTAACACCATATGTTTT.

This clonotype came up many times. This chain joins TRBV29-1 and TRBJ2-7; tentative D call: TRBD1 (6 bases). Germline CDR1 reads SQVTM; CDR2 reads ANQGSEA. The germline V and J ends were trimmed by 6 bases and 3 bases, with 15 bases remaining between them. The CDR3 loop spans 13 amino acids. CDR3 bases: TGCAGCGTCATGACAGGATTCGACTACGAGCAGTACTTC. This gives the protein CSVMTGFDYEQYF.

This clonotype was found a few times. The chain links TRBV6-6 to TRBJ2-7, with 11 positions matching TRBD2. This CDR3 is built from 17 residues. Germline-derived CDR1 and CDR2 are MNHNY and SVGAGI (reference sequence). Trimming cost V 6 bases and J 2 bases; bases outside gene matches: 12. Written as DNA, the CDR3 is TGTGCCAGCAGATCCCCTACTAGCGGGAGAAAGGCCTACGAGCAGTACTTC. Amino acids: CASRSPTSGRKAYEQYF.

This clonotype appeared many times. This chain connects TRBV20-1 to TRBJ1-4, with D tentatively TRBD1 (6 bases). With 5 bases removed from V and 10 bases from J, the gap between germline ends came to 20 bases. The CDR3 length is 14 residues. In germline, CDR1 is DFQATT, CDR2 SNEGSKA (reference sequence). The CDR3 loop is CSAGESNLGGKLFF. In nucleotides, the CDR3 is TGCAGTGCTGGTGAGAGTAATCTAGGGGGAAAACTGTTTTTT.

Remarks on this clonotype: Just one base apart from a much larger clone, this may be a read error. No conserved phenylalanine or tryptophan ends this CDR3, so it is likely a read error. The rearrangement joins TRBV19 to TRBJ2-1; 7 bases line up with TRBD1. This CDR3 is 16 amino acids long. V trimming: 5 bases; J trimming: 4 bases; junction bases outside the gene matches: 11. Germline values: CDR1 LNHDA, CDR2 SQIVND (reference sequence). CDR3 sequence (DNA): TGTGCCAGTAGTTTGAAGGGGGCACTTCTATACAATGAGCAGTTCCTC. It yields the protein CASSLKGALLYNEQFL.

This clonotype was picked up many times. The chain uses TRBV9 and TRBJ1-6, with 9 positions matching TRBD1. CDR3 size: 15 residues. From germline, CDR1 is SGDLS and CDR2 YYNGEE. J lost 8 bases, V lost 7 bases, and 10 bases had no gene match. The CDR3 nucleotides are TGTGCCAGCGGCTCATCGGACAGGGGATATTCACCCCTCCACTTT. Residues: CASGSSDRGYSPLHF.

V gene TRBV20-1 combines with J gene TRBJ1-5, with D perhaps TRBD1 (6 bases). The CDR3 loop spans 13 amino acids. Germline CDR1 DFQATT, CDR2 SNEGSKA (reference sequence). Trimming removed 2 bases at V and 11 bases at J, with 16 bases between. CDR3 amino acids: CSARRGAWETQHF. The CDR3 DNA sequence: TGCAGTGCTAGAAGGGGGGCCTGGGAGACCCAGCATTTT.

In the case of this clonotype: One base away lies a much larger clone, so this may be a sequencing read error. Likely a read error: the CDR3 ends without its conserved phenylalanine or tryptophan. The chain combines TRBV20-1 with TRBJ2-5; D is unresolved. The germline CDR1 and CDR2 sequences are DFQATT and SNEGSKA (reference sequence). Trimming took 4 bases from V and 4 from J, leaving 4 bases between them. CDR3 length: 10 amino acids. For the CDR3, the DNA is TGCAGTGCTACCCTAGAGACCCAGTACTCC. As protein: CSATLETQYS.